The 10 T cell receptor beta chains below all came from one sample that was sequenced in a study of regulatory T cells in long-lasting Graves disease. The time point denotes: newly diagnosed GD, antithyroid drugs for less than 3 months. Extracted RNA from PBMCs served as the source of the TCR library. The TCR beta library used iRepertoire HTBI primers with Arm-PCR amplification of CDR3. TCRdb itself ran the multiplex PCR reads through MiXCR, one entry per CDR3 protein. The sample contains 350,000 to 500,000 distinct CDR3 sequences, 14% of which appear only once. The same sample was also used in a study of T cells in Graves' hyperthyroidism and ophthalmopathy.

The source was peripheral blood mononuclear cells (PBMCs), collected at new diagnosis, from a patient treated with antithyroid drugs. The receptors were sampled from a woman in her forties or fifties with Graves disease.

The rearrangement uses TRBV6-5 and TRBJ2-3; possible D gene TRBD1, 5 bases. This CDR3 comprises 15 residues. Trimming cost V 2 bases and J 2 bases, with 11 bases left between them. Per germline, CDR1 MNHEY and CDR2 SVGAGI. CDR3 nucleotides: TGTGCCAGCAGTTACGAACAGGCAAACACAGATACGCAGTATTTT. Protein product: CASSYEQANTDTQYF.

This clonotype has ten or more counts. The CDR3, as DNA: TGTGCCTGGACTAGCGGGTACGAGCAGTACTTC. As protein: CAWTSGYEQYF. The V gene is TRBV30, the J gene TRBJ2-7, with 8 bases that match TRBD2. The CDR3 spans 11 residues. The J segment lost 4 bases and the V segment lost 4 bases, leaving 0 bases of the junction unmatched. CDR1 and CDR2 from the germline V gene are GTSNPN and SVGIG (reference sequence).

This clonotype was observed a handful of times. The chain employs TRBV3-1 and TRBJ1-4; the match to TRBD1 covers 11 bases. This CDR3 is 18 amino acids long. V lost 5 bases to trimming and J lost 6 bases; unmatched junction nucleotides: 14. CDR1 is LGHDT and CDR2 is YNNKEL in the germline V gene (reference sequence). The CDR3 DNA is TGTGCCAGCAGCGATTCAATAACATGGACAGGGGGCTATGAAAAACTGTTTTTT. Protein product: CASSDSITWTGGYEKLFF.

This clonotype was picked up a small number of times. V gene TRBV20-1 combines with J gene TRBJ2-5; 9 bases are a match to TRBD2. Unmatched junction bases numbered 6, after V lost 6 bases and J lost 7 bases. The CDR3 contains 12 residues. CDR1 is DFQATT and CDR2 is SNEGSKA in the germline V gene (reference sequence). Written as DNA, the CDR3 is TGCAGTGCGCGGACTAGCGACGGGACCCAGTACTTC. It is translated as CSARTSDGTQYF.

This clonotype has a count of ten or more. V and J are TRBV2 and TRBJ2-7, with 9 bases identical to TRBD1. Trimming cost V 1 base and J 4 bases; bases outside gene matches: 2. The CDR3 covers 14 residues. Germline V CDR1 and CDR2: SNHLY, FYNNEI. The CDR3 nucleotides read TGTGCCAGCAGTGAAGTGGACAGGGGATACGAGCAGTACTTC. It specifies CASSEVDRGYEQYF. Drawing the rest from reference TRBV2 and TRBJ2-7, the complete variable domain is EPEVTQTPSHQVTQMGQEVILRCVPISNHLYFYWYRQILGQKVEFLVSFYNNEISEKSEIFDDQFSVERPDGSNFTLKIRSTKLEDSAMYFCASSEVDRGYEQYFGPGTRLTVT.

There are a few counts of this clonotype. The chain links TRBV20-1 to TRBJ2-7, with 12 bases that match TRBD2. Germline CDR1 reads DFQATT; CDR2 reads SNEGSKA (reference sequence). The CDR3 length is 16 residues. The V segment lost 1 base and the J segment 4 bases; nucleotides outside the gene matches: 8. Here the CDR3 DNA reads TGCAGTGCTAGAGCAGGACTAGCGGGAATGCTGTACGAGCAGTACTTC. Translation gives CSARAGLAGMLYEQYF.

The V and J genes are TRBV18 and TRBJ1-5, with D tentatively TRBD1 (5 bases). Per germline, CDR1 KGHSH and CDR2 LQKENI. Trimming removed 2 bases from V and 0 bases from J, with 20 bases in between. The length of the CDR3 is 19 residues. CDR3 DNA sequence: TGTGCCAGCTCACCAGGGACGGGACGGAACGATAATAGCAATCAGCCCCAGCATTTT. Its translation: CASSPGTGRNDNSNQPQHF.

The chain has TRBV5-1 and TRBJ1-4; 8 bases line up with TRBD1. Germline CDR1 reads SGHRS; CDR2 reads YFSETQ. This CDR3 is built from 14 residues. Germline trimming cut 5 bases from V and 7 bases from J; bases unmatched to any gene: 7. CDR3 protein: CASRRTGFAEKLFF. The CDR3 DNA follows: TGCGCCAGCAGAAGGACAGGGTTTGCTGAAAAACTGTTTTTT.

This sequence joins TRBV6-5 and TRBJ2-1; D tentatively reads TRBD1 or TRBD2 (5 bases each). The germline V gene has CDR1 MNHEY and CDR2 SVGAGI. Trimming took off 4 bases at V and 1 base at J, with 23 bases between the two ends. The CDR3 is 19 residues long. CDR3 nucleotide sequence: TGTGCCAGCAGTTCGTTATCCCCCATAGGGGAGCGATCCTACAATGAGCAGTTCTTC. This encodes CASSSLSPIGERSYNEQFF.

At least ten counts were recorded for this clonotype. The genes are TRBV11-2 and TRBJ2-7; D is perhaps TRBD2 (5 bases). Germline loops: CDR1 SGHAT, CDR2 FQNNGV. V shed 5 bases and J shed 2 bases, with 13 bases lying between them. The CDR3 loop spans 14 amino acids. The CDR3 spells CASSQNGETYEQYF. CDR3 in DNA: TGTGCCAGCAGCCAAAACGGGGAAACCTACGAGCAGTACTTC.